The 28 T cell receptor beta chains below all came from one sample that was sequenced in a study of HIV-infected children after antiretroviral therapy interruption (dated by TCRdb to between 2018 and 2021). The meaning of the sample's treatment or condition label: PENTA 11 planned treatment interruption arm or continuous ART arm. The library was prepared using 3' RACE. The run used an Illumina MiSeq. To correct PCR amplification bias, TCR libraries were generated from RNA with a 3' RACE protocol that used unique molecular identifiers. The public reads were run again by TCRdb, first through fastp at Q25 and then through MiXCR, and only productive beta chains were kept. When rows share a CDR3 protein, they turn into one entry using the most common DNA and genes. This sample comprises some 38,000 distinct CDR3 sequences, around 7% of them detected only once. The ten most abundant clones make up about 0.91% of the sample.

Material: CD45RA+ CD4+ T cells from PBMCs, pooled from several time points, obtained from a donor given antiretroviral therapy, either interrupted or continuous. The cell subset or site label for this specimen denotes: naive CD4+ CD45RA+ CD45RO- T cells. The receptors were gathered from a pool of human donors with HIV.

This clonotype was recorded many times. This sequence joins TRBV6-4 and TRBJ1-1; TRBD1 might be the D (6 bases). Germline CDR1 reads MRHNA; CDR2 reads SNTAGT. The CDR3 sequence is 15 residues long. Between the trimmed V and J ends, which lost 3 bases and 1 base, there was a span of 12 bases. The DNA of the CDR3 is TGTGCCAGCAGTGAGTGGGGGGCCGGGAACACTGAAGCTTTCTTT. Protein product: CASSEWGAGNTEAFF.

The table lists this clonotype with many counts. The chain joins TRBV6-6 to TRBJ2-7, with TRBD1 identical over 12 bases. Germline loops: CDR1 MNHNY, CDR2 SVGAGI (reference sequence). The CDR3 sequence is 14 residues long. Losses at the gene ends were 8 bases for V and 10 bases for J; bases not matched to a gene: 12. In nucleotides, the CDR3 is TGTGCCAGCGGTGTGGGACAGGGGGCCTATGAACAGTACTTC. Amino acid sequence: CASGVGQGAYEQYF.

This clonotype was picked up a small number of times. Written as DNA, the CDR3 is TGTGCCAGCAGCCGGGGGGGCAACACCGGGGAGCTGTTTTTT. As protein: CASSRGGNTGELFF. The V and J genes are TRBV7-2 and TRBJ2-2, with 8 bases that match TRBD2. The CDR3 has 14 amino acids. Germline assignment: CDR1 SGHTA and CDR2 FQGNSA. V shed 5 bases, J shed 2 bases, and the junction held 1 base outside the gene matches.

There are a few counts of this clonotype. The chain links TRBV6-1 to TRBJ2-3; tentatively, D is TRBD2 (5 bases). Germline V gene sequence: CDR1 MNHNS, CDR2 SASEGT. Trimming removed 0 bases at V and 4 bases at J, with 8 bases between. CDR3 length equals 14 residues. CDR3 DNA: TGTGCCAGCAGTGAAGCGGGCGGGTCAGATACGCAGTATTTT. Residues: CASSEAGGSDTQYF.

This clonotype has at least ten counts. This chain connects TRBV28 to TRBJ1-6; unclear D gene. Germline loops: CDR1 MDHEN, CDR2 SYDVKM. The length of the CDR3 is 15 residues. V gave up 7 bases and J gave up 0 bases, with 10 bases separating them. CDR3 coding DNA: TGTGCCAGCATGCCGGGGAGCTCCTATAATTCACCCCTCCACTTT. It encodes CASMPGSSYNSPLHF.

This clonotype turned up a few times. Relative to the germline gene, one junction end is altered; a read error may explain this. The V gene is TRBV5-4, the J gene TRBJ2-7, with TRBD1 identical over 7 bases. This CDR3 has 13 amino acids. Germline V gene lookup returns CDR1 SGHNT and CDR2 YYREEE (reference sequence). CDR3 sequence: CVSSRGQPYEQYF. DNA for the CDR3: TGTGTCAGCAGCAGGGGACAGCCCTACGAGCAGTACTTC.

This clonotype has a handful of counts. The V gene is TRBV6-2 or TRBV6-3, the J gene TRBJ1-2; D uncertain. This CDR3 contains 14 residues. The V end lost 10 bases, the J end lost 4 bases, and 19 bases lay between the germline ends. Germline CDR1 is MNHEY and CDR2 is SVGEGT. The CDR3 DNA sequence: TGTGCCATCTCACGGACGGTCCGGGGCTATGGCTACACCTTC. Protein product: CAISRTVRGYGYTF.

This clonotype was observed at least ten times. The chain is built from TRBV7-9 and TRBJ2-1; 11 nucleotides align to TRBD2. The germline V gene encodes CDR1 SEHNR and CDR2 FQNEAQ (reference sequence). This CDR3 spans 16 amino acids. V lost 5 bases to trimming and J lost 9 bases; unmatched junction nucleotides: 12. CDR3 DNA: TGTGCCAGCAGCCACATAGGTAGCGGGAGGGATGTTGAGCAGTTCTTC. Protein sequence: CASSHIGSGRDVEQFF.

This clonotype appeared many times. The chain uses TRBV28 and TRBJ2-2; 9 nucleotides line up with TRBD1. Trimming cost V 4 bases and J 6 bases; bases outside gene matches: 3. The CDR3 is made up of 14 amino acids. Germline CDR1 and CDR2: MDHEN and SYDVKM. The CDR3 DNA reads TGTGCCAGCAGTTCCGGACAGGGGCCCGGGGAGCTGTTTTTT. It is translated as CASSSGQGPGELFF.

This clonotype was seen repeatedly, ten times or more. V and J are TRBV7-3 and TRBJ2-3; no clear D. The CDR3 loop spans 15 amino acids. Germline-derived CDR1 and CDR2 are SGHTA and FQGTGA. The ends were cut back, 2 bases at V and 0 bases at J, with 9 bases in the middle. CDR3 in DNA: TGTGCCAGCAGCTTATCCGTCAGAAGCACAGATACGCAGTATTTT. It translates to CASSLSVRSTDTQYF.

The gene calls are TRBV5-1 and TRBJ1-1; D is possibly TRBD1 (5 bases). CDR3 length: 14 residues. Per germline, CDR1 SGHRS and CDR2 YFSETQ. V was pared by 6 bases and J by 0 bases, with 12 bases between. The CDR3 nucleotides are TGCGCCAGCACCAGGCTGACAGTGAACACTGAAGCTTTCTTT. Its protein product is CASTRLTVNTEAFF.

This clonotype came up a few times. The chain links TRBV12-5 to TRBJ2-2, with D possibly being TRBD1 or TRBD2 (5 bases each). Looked up from germline, CDR1 is LGHNT and CDR2 is FRNRAP. Deletions cut 0 bases from V and 5 bases from J, with 19 bases between. This CDR3 is built from 18 residues. The CDR3, as DNA: TGTGCTAGTGGTTTGGTACTGGCCGCTCAGGGAGAAACCGGGGAGCTGTTTTTT. Translated: CASGLVLAAQGETGELFF.

A remark on this clonotype: An end of the junction does not agree with germline; a read error may underlie this. The CDR3 loop is CASSQWGLGQTATQYF. For the CDR3, the DNA is TGTGCCAGCAGCCAATGGGGACTAGGACAGACAGCTACGCAGTATTTT. The V gene is TRBV14, the J gene TRBJ2-3; 8 positions match TRBD2. The CDR3 is 16 residues long. Germline V gene sequence: CDR1 SGHDN, CDR2 FVKESK.

The chain joins TRBV6-6 to TRBJ2-7; D not resolved. V lost 2 bases and J 4 bases, leaving 6 bases between the germline ends. The CDR3 length is 12 residues. Germline CDR1 and CDR2: MNHNY and SVGAGI (reference sequence). The CDR3 spells CASSYATYEQYF. DNA for the CDR3: TGTGCCAGCAGTTACGCGACTTACGAGCAGTACTTC.

This clonotype was seen ten or more times. Written as DNA, the CDR3 is TGTGCCAGCGGTTCCCGGGACAACTCCTATGAACAGTACTTC. Its protein is CASGSRDNSYEQYF. This chain connects TRBV6-6 to TRBJ2-7, with TRBD1 as a possible D gene (6 bases). Trimming cost V 8 bases and J 10 bases, with 24 bases left between them. Germline CDR1 reads MNHNY; CDR2 reads SVGAGI (reference sequence). The CDR3 is made up of 14 amino acids.

This clonotype has ten or more counts. This chain joins TRBV20-1 and TRBJ2-7, with a tentative D call TRBD2 (5 bases). V lost 0 bases and J 4 bases, leaving 22 bases between the germline ends. Per germline, CDR1 DFQATT and CDR2 SNEGSKA (reference sequence). The CDR3 is 17 amino acids. The CDR3 loop is CSARDTVDRASGYEQYF. CDR3 bases: TGCAGTGCTAGAGATACCGTCGACCGGGCCTCGGGATACGAGCAGTACTTC.

This clonotype was found a few times. The V and J genes are TRBV2 and TRBJ2-1; the D gene could be TRBD1 or TRBD2 (5 bases each). CDR1 SNHLY and CDR2 FYNNEI come from the germline V gene. The CDR3 loop spans 16 amino acids. The germline V and J ends were trimmed by 9 bases and 6 bases, with 24 bases remaining between them. The CDR3 is CASPEGPLWASNEQFF. The CDR3 coding sequence is TGTGCCAGTCCTGAGGGGCCGTTATGGGCCTCCAATGAGCAGTTCTTC.

This clonotype has ten or more counts. V usage is TRBV29-1 and J usage is TRBJ1-1, with D unclear. This CDR3 region has 12 residues. Germline V gene lookup returns CDR1 SQVTM and CDR2 ANQGSEA. Trimming pared 4 bases from V and 4 bases from J, leaving 10 bases between. The CDR3 loop reads CSVVGLGTEAFF. In DNA, the CDR3 is TGCAGCGTTGTCGGCTTGGGCACTGAAGCTTTCTTT.

This clonotype was observed at least ten times. V gene TRBV12-3 or TRBV12-4 combines with J gene TRBJ1-5; 7 bases fit TRBD1. The CDR3 extends over 14 amino acids. V was pared by 6 bases and J by 3 bases, with 5 bases of the junction left unmatched. The CDR3: CASRSGTVNQPQHF. The CDR3 DNA follows: TGTGCCAGCAGGTCCGGGACAGTCAATCAGCCCCAGCATTTT.

This clonotype was recorded a few times. This sequence joins TRBV12-3 or TRBV12-4 and TRBJ2-2; no clear D gene. This CDR3 region has 18 residues. Trimming removed 3 bases from V and 0 bases from J, with 17 bases in between. CDR3 region: CASSFYLEHNSNTGELFF. In DNA, the CDR3 is TGTGCCAGCAGTTTTTATCTCGAACACAATTCGAACACCGGGGAGCTGTTTTTT.

This clonotype has at least ten counts. The chain employs TRBV7-2 and TRBJ2-3, with unresolved D. The CDR3 has 12 amino acids. V lost 5 bases and J lost 2, with 5 bases in between. CDR1 is SGHTA, CDR2 FQGNSA, per germline. CDR3 region: CASSHYTDTQYF. The CDR3 region has the DNA TGTGCCAGCAGCCACTACACAGATACGCAGTATTTT.

This clonotype appeared many times. V and J are TRBV20-1 and TRBJ2-7; no clear D. Trimming shortened V by 3 bases and J by 4 bases, and 4 bases separated the two germline ends. CDR1 and CDR2 from the germline V gene are DFQATT and SNEGSKA (reference sequence). This CDR3 contains 10 residues. The CDR3 loop is CSASEYEQYF. In DNA form, the CDR3 reads TGCAGTGCTAGTGAGTACGAGCAGTACTTC.

The rearrangement joins TRBV28 to TRBJ2-5, with D hard to call. The germline V gene has CDR1 MDHEN and CDR2 SYDVKM. The CDR3 length is 16 residues. With 5 bases removed from V and 1 base from J, the gap between germline ends came to 17 bases. DNA for the CDR3: TGTGCCAGCAGTCCCTTTTCTGGAGTTGGCCAAGAGACCCAGTACTTC. Translation gives CASSPFSGVGQETQYF.

Ten or more counts support this clonotype. The V and J genes are TRBV29-1 and TRBJ2-5; weak D call: TRBD1 (5 bases). The ends were cut back, 3 bases at V and 2 bases at J, with 10 bases in the middle. From germline, CDR1 is SQVTM and CDR2 ANQGSEA. This CDR3 is 13 amino acids long. The CDR3 nucleotides read TGCAGCGTTGAGACGACAGCACAAGAGACCCAGTACTTC. Translation gives CSVETTAQETQYF. Full variable domain (rest looked up from reference TRBV29-1 and TRBJ2-5): SAVISQKPSRDICQRGTSLTIQCQVDSQVTMMFWYRQQPGQSLTLIATANQGSEATYESGFVIDKFPISRPNLTFSTLTVSNMSPEDSSIYLCSVETTAQETQYFGPGTRLLVL.

This clonotype turned up a few times. The chain joins TRBV2 to TRBJ2-2, with 8 bases fitting TRBD1. After removal of 4 bases from V and 1 base from J, the junction contained 11 bases not matched to a gene. This CDR3 has 18 residues. CDR1 is SNHLY and CDR2 is FYNNEI in the germline V gene. The DNA for the CDR3 is TGTGCCAGCAGTGGCGGACAGGGTTATTTTTGGAACACCGGGGAGCTGTTTTTT. Protein sequence: CASSGGQGYFWNTGELFF.

Many counts were recorded for this clonotype. The V gene is TRBV27, the J gene TRBJ2-1; 7 bases align to TRBD1. There are 19 residues in the CDR3. Germline lookup yields CDR1 MNHEY and CDR2 SMNVEV (reference sequence). V gave up 7 bases and J gave up 1 base; unmatched junction bases: 19. CDR3: CASINVKVRDRVSYNEQFF. Written as DNA, the CDR3 is TGTGCCAGCATCAACGTAAAAGTCCGAGACAGGGTATCCTACAATGAGCAGTTCTTC.

The rearrangement uses TRBV7-2 and TRBJ1-5; 7 nucleotides match TRBD1. Trimming removed 1 base from V and 3 bases from J; junction bases left unmatched: 3. Looked up from germline, CDR1 is SGHTA and CDR2 is FQGNSA. The CDR3 consists of 15 residues. The CDR3, as DNA: TGTGCCAGCAGCTTAGAAGGGACAGCCAATCAGCCCCAGCATTTT. It specifies CASSLEGTANQPQHF.

Many counts were recorded for this clonotype. This sequence joins TRBV9 and TRBJ2-7; maybe TRBD2 (5 bases). The CDR3 is made up of 13 amino acids. Germline V gene lookup returns CDR1 SGDLS and CDR2 YYNGEE. V lost 3 bases and J lost 2, with 9 bases in between. Written as DNA, the CDR3 is TGTGCCAGCAGCGGTTCGGGGACCTACGAGCAGTACTTC. Its translation: CASSGSGTYEQYF.